A single sample gave rise to the 24 T cell receptor beta chains below, sequenced in a study of T cells in Graves' hyperthyroidism and ophthalmopathy. Using RNA transcripts as the source, TCR beta CDR3 regions were amplified. The HTBI primer set was used in a first-round RT-PCR of the TCR CDR3. TCRdb reprocessed the multiplex PCR reads via MiXCR and lists one record per CDR3 protein. Of some 250,000 distinct CDR3 sequences in the sample, over 12% were seen once. Sequenced material: blood. Every receptor here comes from a woman aged 45-59 years with Graves' hyperthyroidism that later progressed to Graves' ophthalmopathy.

V is TRBV7-3 and J is TRBJ1-5; perhaps TRBD1 as D (5 bases). Germline CDR1 SGHTA, CDR2 FQGTGA. The CDR3 covers 15 residues. Deletions cut 5 bases from V and 6 bases from J, with 17 bases between. CDR3 region: CASSRTAGRGQPQHF. Written as DNA, the CDR3 is TGTGCCAGCAGCAGAACGGCGGGGCGAGGTCAGCCCCAGCATTTT.

Many counts were recorded for this clonotype. The chain uses TRBV2 and TRBJ2-7; 8 bases fit TRBD1. Germline V gives CDR1 SNHLY, CDR2 FYNNEI. Trimming removed 6 bases from V and 7 bases from J; junction bases left unmatched: 8. The CDR3 covers 13 residues. The CDR3 sequence: CASSRDRFREQYF. CDR3 DNA sequence: TGTGCCAGCAGCAGGGACAGGTTCAGGGAGCAGTACTTC.

The chain joins TRBV13 to TRBJ1-2; TRBD1 is a possible D gene (6 bases). Germline values: CDR1 PRHDT, CDR2 FYEKMQ (reference sequence). V was shortened by 4 bases and J by 4 bases, with 28 bases between the two germline ends. The CDR3 runs 19 residues. The DNA for the CDR3 is TGTGCCAGCAGCTCCCGTTTAATTTGGACTCTCGGGGGCCTCTATGGCTACACCTTC. This translates into CASSSRLIWTLGGLYGYTF.

This clonotype was recorded at least ten times. V and J are TRBV13 and TRBJ2-7, with TRBD1 as a possible D gene (6 bases). The CDR3 loop spans 14 amino acids. Germline V gene data show CDR1 as PRHDT and CDR2 as FYEKMQ (reference sequence). With 4 bases removed from V and 1 base from J, the gap between germline ends came to 11 bases. Written as DNA, the CDR3 is TGTGCCAGCAGCTCCCCGGACAGTTCCTACGAGCAGTACTTC. It yields the protein CASSSPDSSYEQYF.

As for this clonotype: A read error may be the cause here, since a much bigger clone is one base away. This chain uses TRBV28 with TRBJ1-4, with a weak D call TRBD1 (6 bases). Germline loops: CDR1 MDHEN, CDR2 SYDVKM. This CDR3 has 14 residues. The CDR3 region is CASRQGGTNEELFF. The CDR3 DNA sequence: TGTGCCAGCAGACAAGGGGGGACTAATGAAGAACTGTTTTTT.

This chain joins TRBV9 and TRBJ2-3; D ambiguous. V lost 4 bases, J lost 3 bases, and 9 bases lay in between. The CDR3 spans 13 residues. Germline lookup yields CDR1 SGDLS and CDR2 YYNGEE. DNA of the CDR3: TGTGCCAGCAGCCCCGCTTGGACAGATACGCAGTATTTT. Translation: CASSPAWTDTQYF.

Many counts were recorded for this clonotype. This sequence joins TRBV24-1 and TRBJ2-7, with 10 bases that match TRBD2. Germline assignment: CDR1 KGHDR and CDR2 SFDVKD. V was clipped by 5 bases and J by 1 base; unmatched bases: 10. The length of the CDR3 is 17 residues. The CDR3 DNA follows: TGTGCCACCAGTGCCAAGAGCGGGAGGGCCGGTTCCTACGAGCAGTACTTC. Its translation: CATSAKSGRAGSYEQYF.

This sequence joins TRBV6-1 and TRBJ1-4; 8 nucleotides line up with TRBD1. There are 15 residues in the CDR3. After removal of 5 bases from V and 8 bases from J, the junction contained 10 bases not matched to a gene. Germline V gives CDR1 MNHNS, CDR2 SASEGT. The CDR3 spells CASSPQTGAGEKLFF. CDR3 DNA sequence: TGTGCCAGCAGTCCACAGACAGGGGCGGGGGAAAAACTGTTTTTT.

This sequence joins TRBV12-3 or TRBV12-4 and TRBJ1-2; no reliable D call. The germline V and J ends were trimmed by 5 bases and 4 bases, with 8 bases remaining between them. CDR3 length: 12 residues. CDR3 in amino acids: CASSHPSYGYTF. In DNA form, the CDR3 reads TGTGCCAGCAGTCACCCATCCTATGGCTACACCTTC.

This clonotype was observed many times. This chain connects TRBV12-3 or TRBV12-4 to TRBJ1-5, with 7 nucleotides matching TRBD1. The CDR3 has 14 residues. The trim removed 7 bases at V and 6 bases at J, leaving 9 bases unmatched. The CDR3 DNA reads as TGTGCCAGCACCCTGGGGCAGGGGGGTCAGCCCCAGCATTTT. This codes for CASTLGQGGQPQHF.

This clonotype was detected ten times or more. V gene TRBV28 combines with J gene TRBJ2-5, with 14 positions matching TRBD2. CDR1 is MDHEN, CDR2 SYDVKM, per germline. Losses at the gene ends were 3 bases for V and 4 bases for J; bases not matched to a gene: 4. This CDR3 comprises 16 residues. The CDR3 sequence is CASSFPGTSGRETQYF. CDR3 nucleotide sequence: TGTGCCAGCAGTTTCCCCGGGACTAGCGGGAGAGAGACCCAGTACTTC.

The table lists this clonotype with a few counts. J is TRBJ2-3 and V is TRBV4-1, with 12 bases that match TRBD2. The junction had 9 bases not matched to a gene; V was cut back by 1 base and J by 4 bases. The germline CDR1 and CDR2 sequences are MGHRA and YSYEKL. CDR3 length: 18 amino acids. CDR3 DNA: TGCGCCAGCAGCCAAGGACGGCTAGCGGGAGGGCTGGCAGATACGCAGTATTTT. The encoded protein is CASSQGRLAGGLADTQYF.

This clonotype was observed a handful of times. J is TRBJ2-7 and V is TRBV25-1; 7 bases align to TRBD1. V shed 1 base, J shed 5 bases, and the junction held 5 bases outside the gene matches. Germline V gene sequence: CDR1 MGHDK, CDR2 SYGVNS. This CDR3 has 14 amino acids. CDR3 residues: CASSESWGQNEQYF. The CDR3 DNA sequence: TGTGCCAGCAGTGAATCGTGGGGACAGAACGAGCAGTACTTC.

This clonotype showed up just a few times. The chain joins TRBV12-3 or TRBV12-4 to TRBJ1-5, with a tentative D call TRBD1 (5 bases). V lost 3 bases and J lost 9, with 12 bases in between. This CDR3 spans 13 amino acids. Written as DNA, the CDR3 is TGTGCCAGCAGTTTGGGGGTGAGGGGGCCCCAGCATTTT. This codes for CASSLGVRGPQHF.

V and J are TRBV9 and TRBJ1-4, with D maybe TRBD1 (5 bases). The V gene's germline CDR1 is SGDLS and CDR2 YYNGEE. This CDR3 spans 15 amino acids. The V gene lost 3 bases and the J gene lost 3 bases, with 12 bases spanning the gap. The CDR3 DNA is TGTGCCAGCAGCGCCGGACAAGGGTCTAATGAAAAACTGTTTTTT. Its translation: CASSAGQGSNEKLFF.

The chain uses TRBV10-3 and TRBJ1-6; D unclear. The CDR3 is 14 residues long. Germline assignment: CDR1 ENHRY and CDR2 SYGVKD. Trimming took off 6 bases at V and 7 bases at J, with 13 bases between the two ends. CDR3 nucleotides: TGTGCCATCAGATCGCGGACTGAGAATTCACCCCTCCACTTT. Translation: CAIRSRTENSPLHF.

This clonotype was counted only a few times. The V call is TRBV5-1, the J call TRBJ2-6, with 7 nucleotides matching TRBD1. J lost 4 bases, V lost 3 bases, and 4 bases had no gene match. Germline V gene sequence: CDR1 SGHRS, CDR2 YFSETQ. This CDR3 has 15 amino acids. The CDR3 is CASSSQGNGANVLTF. The CDR3 region has the DNA TGCGCCAGCAGCTCACAGGGGAACGGGGCCAACGTCCTGACTTTC.

With respect to this clonotype: The junction shows a germline mismatch at one end, possibly a read error. This chain connects TRBV28 to TRBJ2-1; TRBD2 matches at 8 bases. Germline CDR1 reads MDHEN; CDR2 reads SYDVKM. This CDR3 region has 17 residues. CDR3: CASSSDSGVRSYNEQLF. The CDR3 DNA sequence: TGTGCCAGCAGTTCTGATAGCGGGGTACGATCCTATAATGAGCAGCTCTTC.

This clonotype has ten or more counts. The V gene is TRBV30, the J gene TRBJ1-3; tentatively, D is TRBD1 (6 bases). The CDR3 length is 12 residues. Germline values: CDR1 GTSNPN, CDR2 SVGIG (reference sequence). V was shortened by 7 bases and J by 8 bases, with 15 bases between the two germline ends. The CDR3 DNA reads TGTGCCTACAACAGGGCCCTGGACACCATATATTTT. Translating it yields CAYNRALDTIYF. The complete variable domain, with remaining parts taken from reference TRBV30 and TRBJ1-3, reads SQTIHQWPATLVQPVGSPLSLECTVEGTSNPNLYWYRQAAGRGLQLLFYSVGIGQISSEVPQNLSASRPQDRQFILSSKKLLLSDSGFYLCAYNRALDTIYFGEGSWLTVV.

There are many counts of this clonotype. The chain employs TRBV5-1 and TRBJ1-2; 8 bases are shared with TRBD1. The CDR3 is made up of 12 amino acids. With 4 bases clipped from V and 8 bases from J, the junction kept 4 bases outside the gene matches. The V gene's germline CDR1 is SGHRS and CDR2 YFSETQ. The CDR3 DNA reads as TGCGCCAGCAGCCCGGGACAGGCGGGCTACACCTTC. Translating gives CASSPGQAGYTF.

V gene TRBV7-9 combines with J gene TRBJ2-4; 8 bases align to TRBD2. Per the germline V gene, CDR1 is SEHNR and CDR2 is FQNEAQ (reference sequence). The V gene end was trimmed by 5 bases and the J gene end by 4 bases; junction bases not matched to a gene: 7. This CDR3 has 15 amino acids. The CDR3 DNA follows: TGTGCCAGCAGCACTGGTTCTAGCGGGAAAAACATTCAGTACTTC. It specifies CASSTGSSGKNIQYF.

At least ten counts were recorded for this clonotype. The CDR3 region is CASSEPGTSDSGRSYNEQFF. The DNA of the CDR3 is TGTGCCAGCAGTGAACCGGGTACTAGTGATAGCGGGAGGTCCTACAATGAGCAGTTCTTC. J is TRBJ2-1 and V is TRBV25-1, with 10 bases that match TRBD2. Germline V CDR1 and CDR2: MGHDK, SYGVNS. V dropped 2 bases and J dropped 1; count of bases not matched to a gene: 14. The CDR3 totals 20 residues.

This clonotype was detected ten times or more. This sequence joins TRBV30 and TRBJ2-5; 9 bases align to TRBD2. The CDR3 is 15 amino acids. Germline CDR1 GTSNPN, CDR2 SVGIG (reference sequence). J was trimmed by 4 bases and V by 1 base; bases with no gene match: 7. CDR3 in DNA: TGTGCCTGGAGTGCAATTAGCGGGAGCTTAGAGACCCAGTACTTC. Translation: CAWSAISGSLETQYF.

The rearrangement uses TRBV9 and TRBJ2-2, with a tentative D call TRBD2 (6 bases). The germline CDR1 and CDR2 sequences are SGDLS and YYNGEE. Trimming took off 0 bases at V and 0 bases at J, with 12 bases between the two ends. This CDR3 has 17 amino acids. The CDR3 DNA reads as TGTGCCAGCAGCGTAGGGGGGACTGCAACGAACACCGGGGAGCTGTTTTTT. Translation: CASSVGGTATNTGELFF.